The 15 T cell receptor beta chains reported below all come from one sample, sequenced in a study of blood T cell repertoires in COVID-19. The table came from immunoSEQ multiplex PCR; TCRdb's copy has only in-frame clones and leaves some out. Of roughly 100,000 clones in the sample, about 91% were seen once. The source material was peripheral blood. The receptor set was obtained from a man between 18 and 35 years old with acute or convalescent COVID-19.

The V and J genes are TRBV28 and TRBJ1-1; TRBD1 aligns across 7 bases. Per the germline V gene, CDR1 is MDHEN and CDR2 is SYDVKM. With V trimmed by 4 bases and J by 3 bases, 8 bases remained unmatched. The CDR3 has 15 amino acids. The CDR3 spells CASSYETGYYTEAFF. Written as DNA, the CDR3 is TGTGCCAGCAGTTATGAGACAGGGTATTACACTGAAGCTTTCTTT.

The chain joins TRBV6-5 to TRBJ1-5, with D maybe TRBD1 (5 bases). Between the trimmed V and J ends, which lost 7 bases and 2 bases, there was a span of 15 bases. CDR1 is MNHEY, CDR2 SVGAGI, per germline. The CDR3 sequence is 15 residues long. The CDR3 nucleotides are TGTGCCAGCACCGGTCGGGGGGTGGGCAATCAGCCCCAGCATTTT. Its protein product is CASTGRGVGNQPQHF.

This chain connects TRBV29-1 to TRBJ1-1, with D uncertain. The germline V gene encodes CDR1 SQVTM and CDR2 ANQGSEA. The CDR3 totals 11 residues. Deletions cut 4 bases from V and 9 bases from J, with 12 bases between. CDR3 DNA sequence: TGCAGCGTTGGCCTTAACACGAAAGCTTTCTTT. Its protein is CSVGLNTKAFF.

This clone was counted once. This sequence joins TRBV7-9 and TRBJ2-5; D may be TRBD1 (6 bases). Per the germline V gene, CDR1 is SEHNR and CDR2 is FQNEAQ (reference sequence). V was trimmed by 2 bases and J by 4 bases, leaving 14 bases between them. This CDR3 has 15 amino acids. The CDR3 reads CASSLPLQGGETQYF. The CDR3 nucleotides read TGTGCCAGCAGCTTACCCTTACAGGGCGGAGAGACCCAGTACTTC.

This chain links TRBV5-6 with TRBJ2-1; 10 nucleotides line up with TRBD2. This CDR3 spans 15 amino acids. The V gene end was trimmed by 2 bases and the J gene end by 3 bases; junction bases not matched to a gene: 2. Germline loops: CDR1 SGHDT, CDR2 YYEEEE. The CDR3, as DNA: TGTGCCAGCAGCTTAATAGCGGGGGGCTACAATGAGCAGTTCTTC. It encodes CASSLIAGGYNEQFF.

J is TRBJ2-7 and V is TRBV24-1; the match to TRBD2 covers 15 bases. The J segment lost 2 bases and the V segment lost 6 bases, leaving 4 bases of the junction unmatched. CDR3 length equals 16 residues. The germline CDR1 and CDR2 sequences are KGHDR and SFDVKD. The CDR3 bases are TGTGCCACCAGTCCCGGACTAGCGGGAGGGACCTACGAGCAGTACTTC. Its protein is CATSPGLAGGTYEQYF.

This chain connects TRBV19 to TRBJ1-2; D is unclear. Germline V gives CDR1 LNHDA, CDR2 SQIVND (reference sequence). The V end lost 6 bases, the J end lost 7 bases, and 15 bases lay between the germline ends. The length of the CDR3 is 13 residues. CDR3 in amino acids: CASRREGYSGYTF. CDR3 nucleotide sequence: TGTGCCAGTAGGAGGGAGGGATATTCTGGCTACACCTTC.

The chain combines TRBV30 with TRBJ1-2; TRBD1 aligns across 7 bases. Germline V gene lookup returns CDR1 GTSNPN and CDR2 SVGIG (reference sequence). With V trimmed by 3 bases and J by 2 bases, 9 bases remained unmatched. CDR3 length equals 15 residues. The CDR3 coding sequence is TGTGCCTGGAGCCACCCCGGGACAGCCAACTATGGCTACACCTTC. Translated: CAWSHPGTANYGYTF. The whole variable domain, filled in from reference TRBV30 and TRBJ1-2, reads SQTIHQWPATLVQPVGSPLSLECTVEGTSNPNLYWYRQAAGRGLQLLFYSVGIGQISSEVPQNLSASRPQDRQFILSSKKLLLSDSGFYLCAWSHPGTANYGYTFGSGTRLTVV.

The V call is TRBV9, the J call TRBJ1-5; D ambiguous. V was pared by 3 bases and J by 3 bases, with 10 bases between. There are 14 residues in the CDR3. Germline assignment: CDR1 SGDLS and CDR2 YYNGEE. CDR3 protein: CASSETDSNQPQHF. Written as DNA, the CDR3 is TGTGCCAGCAGCGAAACAGATTCCAATCAGCCCCAGCATTTT.

The rearrangement uses TRBV3-1 (or the pseudogene TRBV3-2) and TRBJ1-4; no clear D gene. Germline V gene sequence: CDR1 LGHDT, CDR2 YNNKEL (reference sequence). CDR3 length equals 17 residues. The ends were cut back, 0 bases at V and 8 bases at J, with 19 bases in the middle. DNA for the CDR3: TGTGCCAGCAGCCAAGATGTGGCCAGCGGGCTTGACGAAAAACTGTTTTTT. Residues: CASSQDVASGLDEKLFF.

This chain uses TRBV9 with TRBJ2-1, with 8 bases that match TRBD2. The CDR3 covers 20 residues. V lost 0 bases and J lost 5; bases outside the gene matches: 19. CDR1 and CDR2 (germline): SGDLS, YYNGEE. The CDR3 here is CASSVVGGVASGRGHNEQFF. The DNA for the CDR3 is TGTGCCAGCAGCGTAGTAGGCGGGGTTGCCTCCGGGAGGGGCCACAATGAGCAGTTCTTC. Using reference TRBV9 and TRBJ2-1 for the parts outside the CDR3, the full variable domain is DSGVTQTPKHLITATGQRVTLRCSPRSGDLSVYWYQQSLDQGLQFLIQYYNGEERAKGNILERFSAQQFPDLHSELNLSSLELGDSALYFCASSVVGGVASGRGHNEQFFGPGTRLTVL.

The J gene is TRBJ1-2, the V gene TRBV24-1; D remains ambiguous. The length of the CDR3 is 13 residues. The V end was cut by 4 bases, the J end by 2 bases, with 7 bases between. The germline CDR1 and CDR2 sequences are KGHDR and SFDVKD. This CDR3 reads CATSETANYGYTF. The CDR3 DNA reads TGTGCCACCAGTGAAACAGCCAACTATGGCTACACCTTC.

The V and J genes are TRBV29-1 and TRBJ1-3; perhaps TRBD1 as D (5 bases). The CDR3 covers 15 residues. In germline, CDR1 is SQVTM, CDR2 ANQGSEA. Trimming left V 6 bases short and J 3 bases short, with 18 bases between. CDR3 amino acids: CSVEGTAGDGNTIYF. The CDR3 bases are TGCAGCGTGGAGGGGACCGCGGGGGATGGAAACACCATATATTTT.

The chain carries TRBV12-5 and TRBJ1-1; 10 bases are shared with TRBD1. V was pared by 5 bases and J by 3 bases, with 9 bases of the junction left unmatched. CDR3 size: 16 residues. In germline, CDR1 is LGHNT, CDR2 FRNRAP. The CDR3 DNA reads as TGTGCTAGTGGTGCCGGGACAGGGGAGTGGGACACTGAAGCTTTCTTT. Its protein is CASGAGTGEWDTEAFF.

The V gene is TRBV3-1 (or the pseudogene TRBV3-2), the J gene TRBJ1-3, with TRBD1 matching 7 bases. The CDR3 has 16 amino acids. From germline, CDR1 is LGHDT and CDR2 YNNKEL (reference sequence). Germline trimming cut 5 bases from V and 4 bases from J; bases unmatched to any gene: 11. Here the CDR3 DNA reads TGTGCCAGCAGCACAGTCCAGACAGGGTTCGGAAACACCATATATTTT. Translated: CASSTVQTGFGNTIYF.